This entry lists 27 T cell receptor beta chains sequenced from one sample in a study of blood T cell repertoires in COVID-19. Some clones are missing from TCRdb's copy, which holds only in-frame ones; the method was immunoSEQ multiplex PCR. This table holds fewer than 300,000 clones, roughly nine tenths found once. Sample: peripheral blood. The receptors stem from a woman in her twenties or thirties with COVID-19, enrolled during active disease.

The table lists this clone with a count of one. This chain uses TRBV6-6 with TRBJ2-1, with 7 bases that match TRBD1. CDR1 is MNHNY and CDR2 is SVGAGI in the germline V gene (reference sequence). V trimming: 6 bases; J trimming: 6 bases; junction bases outside the gene matches: 11. This CDR3 is built from 15 residues. The CDR3 protein is CASSLRAEGANEQFF. CDR3 sequence (DNA): TGTGCCAGCAGCTTAAGGGCTGAGGGGGCCAATGAGCAGTTCTTC.

V is TRBV2 and J is TRBJ2-5, with unresolved D. Looked up from germline, CDR1 is SNHLY and CDR2 is FYNNEI. The V and J ends lost 10 bases and 4 bases respectively, with 7 bases between them. The CDR3 has 10 residues. CDR3 coding DNA: TGTGCCATCTACGGAGAGACCCAGTACTTC. Protein sequence: CAIYGETQYF.

This sequence joins TRBV19 and TRBJ2-7, with 7 positions matching TRBD2. Germline V CDR1 and CDR2: LNHDA, SQIVND (reference sequence). J lost 4 bases, V lost 5 bases, and 14 bases had no gene match. The CDR3 length is 16 residues. Written as DNA, the CDR3 is TGTGCCAGTAGTGCCCTCCGAGCGGGGATGGGGTACGAGCAGTACTTC. It encodes CASSALRAGMGYEQYF.

The chain employs TRBV27 and TRBJ2-1; 7 bases are a match to TRBD2. The germline gives CDR1 MNHEY, CDR2 SMNVEV (reference sequence). There are 19 residues in the CDR3. V lost 2 bases and J lost 0; bases outside the gene matches: 13. The CDR3 region is CASSLESGTPLSSYNEQFF. The CDR3 DNA reads TGTGCCAGCAGTTTAGAAAGCGGGACTCCTCTGAGCTCCTACAATGAGCAGTTCTTC.

The count of this clone is one. The chain combines TRBV6-5 with TRBJ1-2; tentatively, D is TRBD1 (6 bases). The germline V gene has CDR1 MNHEY and CDR2 SVGAGI. V was cut by 4 bases and J by 7 bases, with 19 bases left in between. This CDR3 comprises 15 residues. Here the CDR3 DNA reads TGTGCCAGCAGTTCGATTACGGACAGTTCCCCTGGCTACACCTTC. Translation: CASSSITDSSPGYTF.

V usage is TRBV11-2 and J usage is TRBJ1-1; D is possibly TRBD1 (5 bases). Germline CDR1 is SGHAT and CDR2 is FQNNGV. V was clipped by 6 bases and J by 5 bases, with 13 bases between them. The CDR3 contains 13 residues. The DNA for the CDR3 is TGTGCCAGCAGGGGCCCGGGGGTGACTGAAGCTTTCTTT. Protein sequence: CASRGPGVTEAFF.

J is TRBJ2-7 and V is TRBV2, with 10 bases aligning to TRBD2. Per the germline V gene, CDR1 is SNHLY and CDR2 is FYNNEI. Trimming took 5 bases from V and 2 from J; bases not matched to a gene: 3. The CDR3 is 14 amino acids. CDR3 amino acids: CASSYSGGTYEQYF. DNA of the CDR3: TGTGCCAGCAGTTATAGCGGGGGGACCTACGAGCAGTACTTC.

The chain uses TRBV6-5 and TRBJ1-1, with D possibly TRBD1 on 5 matching bases. Germline lookup yields CDR1 MNHEY and CDR2 SVGAGI. The CDR3 extends over 15 amino acids. V gave up 6 bases and J gave up 2 bases, with 16 bases separating them. Here the CDR3 DNA reads TGTGCCAGCAGCCTACCTTCAGGGTTAAACACTGAAGCTTTCTTT. It encodes CASSLPSGLNTEAFF.

The chain joins TRBV19 to TRBJ2-5, with a weak D call TRBD1 (6 bases). Germline V gene data show CDR1 as LNHDA and CDR2 as SQIVND (reference sequence). The CDR3 totals 13 residues. Between the trimmed V and J ends, which lost 5 bases and 2 bases, there was a span of 9 bases. The CDR3 DNA sequence: TGTGCCAGTAGTGTAACAGGGCAAGAGACCCAGTACTTC. Protein sequence: CASSVTGQETQYF.

V is TRBV24-1 and J is TRBJ2-2, with a weak D call TRBD1 (5 bases). The V gene's germline CDR1 is KGHDR and CDR2 SFDVKD. Trimming took 0 bases from V and 6 from J, leaving 16 bases between them. This CDR3 is 17 amino acids long. The CDR3 DNA sequence: TGTGCCACCAGTGATTTGCGGGCAGGGATAAGTGCCGGGGAGCTGTTTTTT. This translates into CATSDLRAGISAGELFF.

V and J are TRBV5-1 and TRBJ2-1, with 7 bases fitting TRBD1. This CDR3 is 14 amino acids long. With 5 bases clipped from V and 10 bases from J, the junction kept 12 bases outside the gene matches. Germline V gives CDR1 SGHRS, CDR2 YFSETQ. CDR3 residues: CASSPGTADGEQFF. Here the CDR3 DNA reads TGCGCCAGCAGTCCCGGGACAGCCGACGGGGAGCAGTTCTTC.

V gene TRBV27 combines with J gene TRBJ1-2; TRBD1 matches at 10 bases. V shed 2 bases, J shed 8 bases, and the junction held 8 bases outside the gene matches. The length of the CDR3 is 15 residues. Germline CDR1 is MNHEY and CDR2 is SMNVEV (reference sequence). DNA of the CDR3: TGTGCCAGCAGTTTACACGGACAGGGGGTGAAAGGCTACACCTTC. It translates to CASSLHGQGVKGYTF.

In this sample, this clone turned up many times. The chain employs TRBV7-6 and TRBJ2-2; 9 bases are a match to TRBD2. Germline V gene lookup returns CDR1 SGHVS and CDR2 FNYEAQ. The trim removed 2 bases at V and 7 bases at J, leaving 5 bases unmatched. This CDR3 spans 15 amino acids. In DNA, the CDR3 is TGTGCCAGCAGCTTACGCGGGGGGGCCAGCGGGGAGCTGTTTTTT. This gives the protein CASSLRGGASGELFF.

This chain connects TRBV27 to TRBJ2-1; 9 bases are a match to TRBD2. The V gene end was trimmed by 2 bases and the J gene end by 4 bases; junction bases not matched to a gene: 0. This CDR3 is 14 amino acids long. Germline lookup yields CDR1 MNHEY and CDR2 SMNVEV (reference sequence). In nucleotides, the CDR3 is TGTGCCAGCAGTTTAACTAGCGGGTACAATGAGCAGTTCTTC. Its protein product is CASSLTSGYNEQFF.

The sample holds one count of this clone. The chain recombines TRBV28 with TRBJ1-1, with D uncertain. The CDR3 is 15 residues long. The germline V and J ends were trimmed by 2 bases and 6 bases, with 16 bases remaining between them. Germline assignment: CDR1 MDHEN and CDR2 SYDVKM. In DNA, the CDR3 is TGTGCCAGCAGTTTAGTTCCCGGAGGATACCCTGAAGCTTTCTTT. Translation gives CASSLVPGGYPEAFF. The variable domain in full, with the rest retrieved from reference TRBV28 and TRBJ1-1, is DVKVTQSSRYLVKRTGEKVFLECVQDMDHENMFWYRQDPGLGLRLIYFSYDVKMKEKGDIPEGYSVSREKKERFSLILESASTNQTSMYLCASSLVPGGYPEAFFGQGTRLTVV.

The genes are TRBV4-2 and TRBJ2-3; 10 positions agree with TRBD1. J gave up 3 bases and V 2 bases, and 2 bases lay outside the gene matches. Germline lookup yields CDR1 LGHNA and CDR2 YNFKEQ. There are 15 residues in the CDR3. CDR3 in amino acids: CASSQPGQGTDTQYF. The CDR3 coding sequence is TGTGCCAGCAGCCAACCGGGACAGGGGACAGATACGCAGTATTTT.

The V call is TRBV18, the J call TRBJ2-1, with D uncertain. Trimming took 3 bases from V and 7 from J, leaving 7 bases between them. The germline V gene has CDR1 KGHSH and CDR2 LQKENI. The CDR3 length is 12 residues. CDR3 DNA sequence: TGTGCCAGCTCACCTAGCCTTAATGAGCAGTTCTTC. It translates to CASSPSLNEQFF.

The V call is TRBV3-1 (or the pseudogene TRBV3-2), the J call TRBJ1-6; TRBD1 aligns across 9 bases. The length of the CDR3 is 16 residues. V was clipped by 1 base and J by 5 bases; unmatched bases: 3. CDR1 is LGHDT, CDR2 YNNKEL, per germline (reference sequence). CDR3 in DNA: TGTGCCAGCAGCCAAGTGGGACAGGGCCATAATTCACCCCTCCACTTT. Residues: CASSQVGQGHNSPLHF.

The chain is built from TRBV7-9 and TRBJ2-1; 7 nucleotides agree with TRBD2. The CDR3 loop spans 17 amino acids. Germline V CDR1 and CDR2: SEHNR, FQNEAQ (reference sequence). V shed 3 bases, J shed 5 bases, and the junction held 13 bases outside the gene matches. The CDR3 bases are TGTGCCAGCAGCTTGGAGAGACTAGCTTCGTCCAACAATGAGCAGTTCTTC. It encodes CASSLERLASSNNEQFF. The full variable domain, completed using reference TRBV7-9 and TRBJ2-1, is DTGVSQNPRHKITKRGQNVTFRCDPISEHNRLYWYRQTLGQGPEFLTYFQNEAQLEKSRLLSDRFSAERPKGSFSTLEIQRTEQGDSAMYLCASSLERLASSNNEQFFGPGTRLTVL.

The DNA of the CDR3 is TGTGCCAGCAGATCCGGGTCCGGGGAGCTGTTTTTT. Its protein is CASRSGSGELFF. The rearrangement links TRBV6-5 to TRBJ2-2; D remains ambiguous. The germline CDR1 and CDR2 sequences are MNHEY and SVGAGI. The CDR3 extends over 12 amino acids. V was pared by 6 bases and J by 6 bases, with 8 bases between.

This clone was counted once. The rearrangement uses TRBV3-1 (or the pseudogene TRBV3-2) and TRBJ2-1; D is perhaps TRBD1 (6 bases). The CDR3 consists of 12 residues. The germline V gene encodes CDR1 LGHDT and CDR2 YNNKEL (reference sequence). V was shortened by 6 bases and J by 9 bases, with 12 bases between the two germline ends. Here the CDR3 reads CASSLQGAEQFF. The CDR3 bases are TGTGCCAGCAGTCTACAGGGCGCTGAGCAGTTCTTC.

This clone was seen a single time. The chain has TRBV18 and TRBJ2-7; 7 nucleotides line up with TRBD1. V was pared by 3 bases and J by 4 bases, with 6 bases of the junction left unmatched. Germline V gene data show CDR1 as KGHSH and CDR2 as LQKENI. The CDR3 extends over 14 amino acids. In DNA, the CDR3 is TGTGCCAGCTCACCTACCGGGACAGATTACGAGCAGTACTTC. Protein product: CASSPTGTDYEQYF. Combining the CDR3 with reference TRBV18 and TRBJ2-7 gives the whole variable domain NAGVMQNPRHLVRRRGQEARLRCSPMKGHSHVYWYRQLPEEGLKFMVYLQKENIIDESGMPKERFSAEFPKEGPSILRIQQVVRGDSAAYFCASSPTGTDYEQYFGPGTRLTVT.

This chain connects TRBV2 to TRBJ2-7, with D perhaps matching TRBD2 (6 bases). CDR1 is SNHLY, CDR2 FYNNEI, per germline. The CDR3 runs 16 residues. V dropped 8 bases and J dropped 0 bases, with 20 bases sitting between them. DNA for the CDR3: TGTGCCAGCGGAGGGCTGGGGGGACGGAGCTCCTACGAGCAGTACTTC. It translates to CASGGLGGRSSYEQYF.

The chain has TRBV6-1 and TRBJ1-1; TRBD1 is a possible D gene (6 bases). V lost 2 bases and J 3 bases, leaving 10 bases between the germline ends. CDR1 is MNHNS, CDR2 SASEGT, per germline. The CDR3 totals 14 residues. The CDR3: CASSESQGYTEAFF. CDR3 bases: TGTGCCAGCAGTGAATCCCAGGGGTACACTGAAGCTTTCTTT.

V is TRBV7-2 and J is TRBJ2-7; TRBD2 aligns across 16 bases. Germline V lookup: CDR1 SGHTA, CDR2 FQGNSA. This CDR3 region has 19 residues. J lost 1 base, V lost 5 bases, and 11 bases had no gene match. The CDR3 nucleotides are TGTGCCAGCAGCAACGGACCGGGACTAGCGGGGGGGCCTTCCTACGAGCAGTACTTC. It yields the protein CASSNGPGLAGGPSYEQYF.

The chain recombines TRBV11-2 with TRBJ2-7, with 7 bases that match TRBD1. The germline V gene encodes CDR1 SGHAT and CDR2 FQNNGV. The J segment lost 3 bases and the V segment lost 3 bases, leaving 2 bases of the junction unmatched. The CDR3 extends over 13 amino acids. The CDR3 DNA reads as TGTGCCAGCAGCTTGACAGGGATCTACGAGCAGTACTTC. Its protein is CASSLTGIYEQYF.

The chain carries TRBV6-5 and TRBJ1-6, with D possibly matching TRBD1 (5 bases). Germline V lookup: CDR1 MNHEY, CDR2 SVGAGI. Trimming pared 6 bases from V and 9 bases from J, leaving 18 bases between. The CDR3 has 15 amino acids. The CDR3 DNA is TGTGCCAGCAGATCCTTGGGGGGAGCAGGTTCACCCCTCCACTTT. Residues: CASRSLGGAGSPLHF.